Given below is one T cell receptor (beta chain) in context. This record belongs to a study of T cells of healthy individuals. TCRdb redid the calling of the 5' RACE reads with MiXCR, one entry per CDR3 protein. The table has about 96,000 distinct CDR3 sequences, about 16% seen once; the top ten hold 6% to 8%. V trimming: 4 bases; J trimming: 0 bases; junction bases outside the gene matches: 7. The length of the CDR3 is 17 residues. From germline, CDR1 is LNHDA and CDR2 SQIVND (reference sequence). The source is a human donor in good health. The chain employs TRBV19 and TRBJ1-5; 9 bases align to TRBD1. CDR3 protein: CASSTGTGTNSNQPQHF. The CDR3 DNA reads TGTGCCAGTAGTACGGGGACAGGGACTAATAGCAATCAGCCCCAGCATTTT.